This passage covers 2 T cell receptor beta chains from one sample sequenced in a study of blood T cell repertoires in COVID-19. Assay used: immunoSEQ multiplex PCR; TCRdb lists only in-frame clones, some missing. The sample includes 50,000 to 80,000 clones, more than 75% of them seen just once. The sample was PBMCs or T cells enriched from blood (not recorded which). Receptors were obtained from a middle-aged woman who had recovered from COVID-19.

CDR3: CASSGGDRGAGETQYF. CDR3 in DNA: TGTGCCAGCAGCGGGGGGGATAGGGGCGCGGGAGAGACCCAGTACTTC. This chain connects TRBV21-1 to TRBJ2-5; no check of the table's D call, TRBD2, against the DNA was made. TRBV21-1 is a pseudogene. This CDR3 has 16 residues.

The CDR3, as DNA: TGCGCCAGCAGGACAGACCGCCGCACAGATACGCAGTATTTT. This gives the protein CASRTDRRTDTQYF. The chain employs TRBV10-2 and TRBJ2-3; TRBD1 might be the D (5 bases). The CDR3 loop spans 14 amino acids. The germline V gene encodes CDR1 WSHSY and CDR2 SAAADI. The V gene lost 6 bases and the J gene lost 1 base, with 11 bases spanning the gap.